What follows are 26 T cell receptor beta chains derived from one specimen sequenced in a study of response to subunit inactivated influenza vaccine (dated by TCRdb to 2017 to 2018). Library creation used RT-PCR. These reads were obtained on an Illumina HiSeq 2500. The public reads were quality trimmed at Q25 with fastp and then assembled into clones with MiXCR by TCRdb, keeping productive beta chains. Records with the same CDR3 protein are collapsed into one entry carrying the most frequent genes and DNA. The sample data list fewer than 800,000 distinct CDR3 sequences, and about 15% of these were observed just once. More than 9% of the sample is in the top ten clones. The sample was PBMCs from blood, taken 11 to 12 days after vaccination. Source of these receptors: a man between 50 and 59 years old who received an inactivated influenza vaccine. Donor details come from another sample of the same person, matched by shared clones.

This clonotype was found many times. The germline gene is not matched at one end of the junction; a read error may be the cause. This chain joins TRBV12-3 or TRBV12-4 and TRBJ2-7; the D gene could be TRBD1 or TRBD2 (5 bases each). The CDR3 spans 12 residues. CDR3 coding DNA: TGTGCCAGCAGCTTAGAGGGGTACGAGCAGTACTTC. Protein product: CASSLEGYEQYF.

This clonotype showed up just a few times. The J gene is TRBJ2-5, the V gene TRBV7-2, with D perhaps given as TRBD1 or TRBD2 (5 bases each). This CDR3 has 13 amino acids. The germline gives CDR1 SGHTA, CDR2 FQGNSA. Trimming removed 5 bases at V and 4 bases at J, with 11 bases between. The CDR3 spells CASSREGRETQYF. CDR3 nucleotide sequence: TGTGCCAGCAGCCGTGAGGGGCGAGAGACCCAGTACTTC.

This clonotype has just a few counts. V gene TRBV24-1 combines with J gene TRBJ2-5, with D possibly matching TRBD1 (6 bases). The CDR3 covers 16 residues. Trimming cost V 7 bases and J 1 base, with 18 bases left between them. The germline V gene encodes CDR1 KGHDR and CDR2 SFDVKD. CDR3 nucleotide sequence: TGTGCCACCAGCTTTGGGGTGGGACACCCCCAAGAGACCCAGTACTTC. It translates to CATSFGVGHPQETQYF.

This clonotype was recorded at least ten times. The CDR3 DNA sequence: TGTGCCAGCAGTTCTAGGACTAGCGGGAGGAAACAAGAGACCCAGTACTTC. Its protein product is CASSSRTSGRKQETQYF. This chain connects TRBV27 to TRBJ2-5, with 14 bases fitting TRBD2. J was trimmed by 2 bases and V by 4 bases; bases with no gene match: 6. Germline values: CDR1 MNHEY, CDR2 SMNVEV (reference sequence). CDR3 size: 17 residues.

V usage is TRBV20-1 and J usage is TRBJ2-1; D may correspond to TRBD1 or TRBD2 (5 bases each). Per the germline V gene, CDR1 is DFQATT and CDR2 is SNEGSKA (reference sequence). Trimming took 1 base from V and 3 from J, leaving 19 bases between them. The length of the CDR3 is 17 residues. The DNA for the CDR3 is TGCAGTGCTAGAGGCCAGGGAGAGGCAAGGGGCTACAATGAGCAGTTCTTC. It encodes CSARGQGEARGYNEQFF.

This clonotype was seen more than once but under ten times. The rearrangement links TRBV12-3 or TRBV12-4 to TRBJ2-4; D is tentatively TRBD1 or TRBD2 (5 bases each). CDR3 length: 12 residues. V gave up 1 base and J gave up 11 bases, with 9 bases separating them. CDR3 sequence reads: CASSLGQGVQYF. In nucleotides, the CDR3 is TGTGCCAGCAGTTTAGGGCAGGGAGTTCAGTACTTC.

The V call is TRBV5-1, the J call TRBJ2-1; 9 bases line up with TRBD2. The length of the CDR3 is 15 residues. Unmatched junction bases numbered 6, after V lost 0 bases and J lost 8 bases. Germline assignment: CDR1 SGHRS and CDR2 YFSETQ. The CDR3 coding sequence is TGCGCCAGCAGCTTGGCCGCGGGAGGGAGCGATGAGCAGTTCTTC. Protein product: CASSLAAGGSDEQFF.

The chain recombines TRBV12-3 or TRBV12-4 with TRBJ2-2, with 11 bases aligning to TRBD2. Losses at the gene ends were 5 bases for V and 7 bases for J; bases not matched to a gene: 15. The CDR3 consists of 18 residues. In DNA, the CDR3 is TGTGCCAGCAGTCCTAAAAAATTTCTAGCGGGAGGCTACGGGGAGCTGTTTTTT. Its translation is CASSPKKFLAGGYGELFF.

Only a few counts were recorded for this clonotype. The V call is TRBV4-3, the J call TRBJ1-4, with D perhaps TRBD1 (5 bases). This CDR3 is 17 amino acids long. V lost 1 base and J 0 bases, leaving 12 bases between the germline ends. In germline, CDR1 is LGHNA, CDR2 YSLEER. In DNA form, the CDR3 reads TGCGCCAGCAGCCAAGTCGCAGGGTGGACAACTAATGAAAAACTGTTTTTT. Translating it yields CASSQVAGWTTNEKLFF.

The chain employs TRBV2 and TRBJ2-5; 8 positions match TRBD1. The CDR3 has 12 amino acids. V gave up 4 bases and J gave up 5 bases; unmatched junction bases: 0. The germline CDR1 and CDR2 sequences are SNHLY and FYNNEI. Here the CDR3 reads CASSGTGETQYF. The CDR3 DNA reads as TGTGCCAGCAGTGGGACAGGGGAGACCCAGTACTTC.

There are a few counts of this clonotype. This rearrangement joins TRBV5-6 to TRBJ1-6, with D hard to call. CDR1 SGHDT and CDR2 YYEEEE come from the germline V gene. This CDR3 has 16 amino acids. The V end lost 4 bases, the J end lost 0 bases, and 11 bases lay between the germline ends. CDR3 loop: CASSPRPSSYNSPLHF. CDR3 coding DNA: TGTGCCAGCAGCCCGAGACCGAGCTCCTATAATTCACCCCTCCACTTT.

Only a few counts were recorded for this clonotype. V and J are TRBV24-1 and TRBJ1-2; D is ambiguous. The CDR3 totals 16 residues. CDR1 and CDR2 from the germline V gene are KGHDR and SFDVKD. The V and J ends lost 2 bases and 9 bases respectively, with 21 bases between them. In nucleotides, the CDR3 is TGTGCCACCAGTGATTCGACGGCTCCAACCTATCTGCGCTACACCTTC. Translated: CATSDSTAPTYLRYTF.

The chain joins TRBV5-1 to TRBJ2-3, with D tentatively TRBD1 or TRBD2 (6 bases each). The V end lost 9 bases, the J end lost 3 bases, and 20 bases lay between the germline ends. Per germline, CDR1 SGHRS and CDR2 YFSETQ. The CDR3 has 15 residues. CDR3 DNA: TGCGCCACCTCCGGGGGCGGGCGCAGTACAGATACGCAGTATTTT. This sequence encodes CATSGGGRSTDTQYF.

The chain carries TRBV7-2 and TRBJ2-3, with D maybe TRBD2 (5 bases). The V end was cut by 4 bases, the J end by 0 bases, with 11 bases between. This CDR3 is built from 15 residues. Germline V gene sequence: CDR1 SGHTA, CDR2 FQGNSA. The CDR3 DNA reads TGTGCCAGCAGCTCGCAGCGGACCAGCACAGATACGCAGTATTTT. Its translation: CASSSQRTSTDTQYF.

This clonotype was seen a handful of times. The chain employs TRBV20-1 and TRBJ1-5; TRBD1 matches at 9 bases. The CDR3 is 15 amino acids. V gave up 0 bases and J gave up 2 bases; unmatched junction bases: 2. Germline values: CDR1 DFQATT, CDR2 SNEGSKA (reference sequence). This CDR3 is CSARDWTGGNQPQHF. CDR3 bases: TGCAGTGCTAGAGATTGGACAGGGGGCAATCAGCCCCAGCATTTT.

This chain links TRBV15 with TRBJ2-3, with D possibly being TRBD2 (6 bases). Trimming took 0 bases from V and 8 from J, leaving 15 bases between them. Looked up from germline, CDR1 is LNHNV and CDR2 is YYDKDF (reference sequence). The CDR3 has 15 residues. CDR3 sequence: CATSRDKGGFSTQYF. DNA for the CDR3: TGTGCCACCAGCAGAGACAAAGGAGGGTTTAGTACGCAGTATTTT.

This clonotype has at least ten counts. The chain recombines TRBV29-1 with TRBJ2-7; D perhaps matches TRBD1 (6 bases). The germline CDR1 and CDR2 sequences are SQVTM and ANQGSEA. Trimming left V 5 bases short and J 2 bases short, with 13 bases between. The CDR3 is 13 residues long. The CDR3: CSVSQGNPYEQYF. The CDR3 bases are TGCAGCGTTTCCCAGGGGAACCCCTACGAGCAGTACTTC.

This clonotype showed up just a few times. The genes are TRBV24-1 and TRBJ2-1; TRBD2 matches 12 bases. Trimming at V came to 4 bases and at J to 6 bases, leaving 9 bases not matched to a gene. CDR1 is KGHDR and CDR2 is SFDVKD in the germline V gene. This CDR3 region has 17 residues. The CDR3 loop is CATSDRGLAGRINEQFF. The CDR3 DNA reads TGTGCCACCAGTGACCGAGGACTAGCGGGGAGAATCAATGAGCAGTTCTTC.

This sequence joins TRBV4-3 and TRBJ2-2, with D possibly matching TRBD2 (6 bases). CDR1 and CDR2 (germline): LGHNA, YSLEER. This CDR3 has 15 amino acids. Trimming stripped 3 bases from V and 7 bases from J, with 15 bases between. This CDR3 is CASSQTRRVGGELFF. The CDR3 nucleotides are TGCGCCAGCAGCCAGACCCGGAGGGTGGGCGGGGAGCTGTTTTTT.

This clonotype was counted only a few times. The CDR3 coding sequence is TGTGCCAGCAGTTTAGGGGGACTAGCCCGCACAGATACGCAGTATTTT. It translates to CASSLGGLARTDTQYF. The chain employs TRBV12-3 or TRBV12-4 and TRBJ2-3, with 9 bases matching TRBD2. This CDR3 has 16 amino acids. The junction had 3 bases not matched to a gene; V was cut back by 1 base and J by 1 base.

This clonotype was seen only a few times. The J gene is TRBJ2-1, the V gene TRBV11-2; 8 bases are shared with TRBD2. CDR1 is SGHAT and CDR2 is FQNNGV in the germline V gene. This CDR3 contains 17 residues. V dropped 2 bases and J dropped 0; count of bases not matched to a gene: 6. The CDR3 region has the DNA TGTGCCAGCAGCTTAAACGGGGGGGCGAGCTCCTACAATGAGCAGTTCTTC. It is translated as CASSLNGGASSYNEQFF.

This chain joins TRBV6-1 and TRBJ1-3; no firm D call. Deletions cut 3 bases from V and 0 bases from J, with 12 bases between. This CDR3 contains 16 residues. Germline V gene data show CDR1 as MNHNS and CDR2 as SASEGT. The CDR3 bases are TGTGCCAGCAGTGAGGATGGAGGGAGCTCTGGAAACACCATATATTTT. This gives the protein CASSEDGGSSGNTIYF.

In this sample, this clonotype turned up many times. CDR3 sequence (DNA): TGTGCCAGCAGCCGGGACTACCGTGAGCAGTTCTTC. Translated, it gives CASSRDYREQFF. J is TRBJ2-1 and V is TRBV7-9, with 7 positions matching TRBD2. The ends lost 5 bases at V and 9 bases at J; junction bases unmatched: 4. This CDR3 contains 12 residues. Germline V gene sequence: CDR1 SEHNR, CDR2 FQNEAQ (reference sequence). Full variable domain (missing parts from reference TRBV7-9 and TRBJ2-1): DTGVSQNPRHKITKRGQNVTFRCDPISEHNRLYWYRQTLGQGPEFLTYFQNEAQLEKSRLLSDRFSAERPKGSFSTLEIQRTEQGDSAMYLCASSRDYREQFFGPGTRLTVL.

This clonotype was seen more than once but under ten times. The chain links TRBV27 to TRBJ2-1; 10 bases are shared with TRBD2. The CDR3 is 16 residues long. Looked up from germline, CDR1 is MNHEY and CDR2 is SMNVEV (reference sequence). Losses at the gene ends were 6 bases for V and 0 bases for J; bases not matched to a gene: 5. CDR3 residues: CASRGLAASSYNEQFF. CDR3 nucleotides: TGTGCCAGCAGAGGACTAGCGGCAAGCTCCTACAATGAGCAGTTCTTC.

This clonotype was counted between two and nine times. The V and J genes are TRBV5-1 and TRBJ2-3, with 14 bases matching TRBD2. Germline CDR1 reads SGHRS; CDR2 reads YFSETQ. Germline trimming cut 2 bases from V and 7 bases from J; bases unmatched to any gene: 3. This CDR3 region has 15 residues. The CDR3 DNA sequence: TGCGCCAGCAGCTTTGGGACTAGCGGGAGTCATACGCAGTATTTT. Translating gives CASSFGTSGSHTQYF.

This clonotype has only one observation. J is TRBJ2-3 and V is TRBV7-2, with D tentatively TRBD2 (5 bases). CDR3 size: 14 residues. Trimming shortened V by 5 bases and J by 0 bases, and 9 bases separated the two germline ends. Germline V CDR1 and CDR2: SGHTA, FQGNSA. CDR3 loop: CASSRGFSTDTQYF. The CDR3 DNA reads TGTGCCAGCAGCCGCGGGTTTAGCACAGATACGCAGTATTTT.